One sample yielded the 24 T cell receptor beta chains listed below, sequenced in a study of T-cell reconstitution after alpha-beta-depleted transplantation in children. The TCRbeta library was prepared with unique molecular identifiers. In TCRdb, the PCR reads were re-called with MiXCR into one record per CDR3 protein. The data contain 400,000 to 500,000 distinct CDR3 sequences, approximately 11% of them seen just once; the ten biggest clones take up 5% to 6.5%. Sequencing was performed on PBMCs from the stem cell graft donor, taken from the stem cell graft. The receptors here all came from a human donor who donated a stem cell graft to a child with acute myeloid leukemia.

This clonotype was observed a handful of times. The V and J genes are TRBV29-1 and TRBJ1-1; TRBD1 matches at 10 bases. CDR1 is SQVTM and CDR2 is ANQGSEA in the germline V gene. J lost 5 bases, V lost 3 bases, and 9 bases had no gene match. There are 15 residues in the CDR3. The CDR3 sequence is CSVEVTGQGGTEAFF. As DNA, the CDR3 is TGCAGCGTTGAGGTCACTGGACAGGGGGGTACTGAAGCTTTCTTT.

This clonotype was found a few times. V is TRBV29-1 and J is TRBJ2-7; D gene unclear. Germline lookup yields CDR1 SQVTM and CDR2 ANQGSEA. This CDR3 comprises 11 residues. Trimming cost V 7 bases and J 5 bases, with 12 bases left between them. Here the CDR3 DNA reads TGCAGCGCGTCTAAGGGTAACGAGCAGTACTTC. Its translation is CSASKGNEQYF.

This chain joins TRBV29-1 and TRBJ1-4; perhaps TRBD1 as D (6 bases). CDR3 size: 14 residues. V was trimmed by 3 bases and J by 14 bases, leaving 22 bases between them. From germline, CDR1 is SQVTM and CDR2 ANQGSEA. DNA of the CDR3: TGCAGCGTTGATACCGCAGGGGTTAGTGGGGTTCTGTTTTTT. Amino acid sequence: CSVDTAGVSGVLFF.

This chain connects TRBV5-1 to TRBJ2-1; 12 bases match TRBD2. Germline V lookup: CDR1 SGHRS, CDR2 YFSETQ. With 4 bases clipped from V and 9 bases from J, the junction kept 5 bases outside the gene matches. The CDR3 runs 14 residues. This CDR3 reads CASSTTSGRLEQFF. The CDR3 nucleotides read TGCGCCAGCAGCACGACTAGCGGGAGACTTGAGCAGTTCTTC.

This clonotype was seen only a few times. The rearrangement links TRBV7-2 to TRBJ2-2, with TRBD2 matching over 14 bases. The CDR3 has 17 amino acids. The trim removed 5 bases at V and 7 bases at J, leaving 9 bases unmatched. The germline gives CDR1 SGHTA, CDR2 FQGNSA. CDR3 sequence: CASSQNPGLAGVGELFF. As DNA, the CDR3 is TGTGCCAGCAGCCAGAACCCGGGACTAGCGGGAGTCGGGGAGCTGTTTTTT.

This clonotype was seen a few times. CDR3 sequence reads: CASSLGLALRFNNEQFF. The CDR3 coding sequence is TGCGCCAGCAGCTTGGGTCTAGCGCTCCGGTTTAACAATGAGCAGTTCTTC. The rearrangement links TRBV5-1 to TRBJ2-1; maybe TRBD2 (6 bases). The CDR3 is 17 amino acids. Germline values: CDR1 SGHRS, CDR2 YFSETQ. V dropped 0 bases and J dropped 5 bases, with 18 bases sitting between them. The variable domain in full, completed from reference TRBV5-1 and TRBJ2-1, reads KAGVTQTPRYLIKTRGQQVTLSCSPISGHRSVSWYQQTPGQGLQFLFEYFSETQRNKGNFPGRFSGRQFSNSRSEMNVSTLELGDSALYLCASSLGLALRFNNEQFFGPGTRLTVL.

This chain links TRBV25-1 with TRBJ1-1, with TRBD1 matching 9 bases. V gave up 3 bases and J gave up 13 bases; unmatched junction bases: 12. Germline loops: CDR1 MGHDK, CDR2 SYGVNS. The CDR3 consists of 14 residues. The CDR3 sequence is CASSEQSGTGIGFF. DNA for the CDR3: TGTGCCAGCAGTGAGCAATCCGGGACAGGGATAGGTTTCTTT.

This clonotype was recorded a few times. The gene calls are TRBV4-3 and TRBJ1-2; D gene unclear. This CDR3 region has 14 residues. Trimming stripped 0 bases from V and 4 bases from J, with 9 bases between. Germline lookup yields CDR1 LGHNA and CDR2 YSLEER. CDR3 sequence reads: CASSQEPTLYGYTF. CDR3 nucleotides: TGCGCCAGCAGCCAAGAGCCGACACTCTATGGCTACACCTTC.

The V call is TRBV6-1, the J call TRBJ2-1, with 9 bases aligning to TRBD2. CDR1 and CDR2 from the germline V gene are MNHNS and SASEGT. The CDR3 consists of 16 residues. The V and J ends lost 6 bases and 2 bases, in that order; junction bases with no gene match: 8. CDR3 bases: TGTGCCAGCAGCAAATCTAGCGGGACAACCTACAATGAGCAGTTCTTC. The encoded protein is CASSKSSGTTYNEQFF.

This clonotype was observed a few times. The chain has TRBV6-6 and TRBJ2-4; D is perhaps TRBD1 (6 bases). Trimming took off 4 bases at V and 8 bases at J, with 12 bases between the two ends. Germline V gives CDR1 MNHNY, CDR2 SVGAGI (reference sequence). The CDR3 is 13 amino acids. DNA for the CDR3: TGTGCCAGCAGTTCAGGGGCGAGGGACATTCAGTACTTC. Protein product: CASSSGARDIQYF.

This clonotype was seen many times. The chain uses TRBV7-8 and TRBJ2-3, with D unclear. V lost 6 bases, J lost 0 bases, and 10 bases lay in between. Germline CDR1 and CDR2: SGHVS and FQNEAQ. The CDR3 sequence is 14 residues long. The DNA of the CDR3 is TGTGCCAGCAGTCCCTTAACTAGCACAGATACGCAGTATTTT. Translating it yields CASSPLTSTDTQYF.

The rearrangement uses TRBV20-1 and TRBJ2-1; 10 bases fit TRBD2. V trimming: 1 base; J trimming: 10 bases; junction bases outside the gene matches: 7. In germline, CDR1 is DFQATT, CDR2 SNEGSKA (reference sequence). The CDR3 runs to 14 residues. The CDR3 DNA sequence: TGCAGTGCTAGAGTTCCGTCTAGCGGGAGAGAGCAGTTCTTC. This codes for CSARVPSSGREQFF.

This clonotype occurred many times. The rearrangement uses TRBV10-3 and TRBJ2-7; no clear D gene. There are 13 residues in the CDR3. Germline values: CDR1 ENHRY, CDR2 SYGVKD. V lost 3 bases, J lost 2 bases, and 8 bases lay in between. As DNA, the CDR3 is TGTGCCATCAGTGAAGCTAGGACCTACGAGCAGTACTTC. Translating it yields CAISEARTYEQYF.

This clonotype occurred many times. The chain carries TRBV6-1 and TRBJ2-7, with 9 bases identical to TRBD1. Trimming at V came to 5 bases and at J to 6 bases, leaving 11 bases not matched to a gene. The CDR3 totals 15 residues. The germline V gene encodes CDR1 MNHNS and CDR2 SASEGT. CDR3 in amino acids: CASSTRTGDRFEQYV. As DNA, the CDR3 is TGTGCCAGCAGTACCCGGACAGGGGATCGGTTCGAGCAGTACGTC.

This sequence joins TRBV10-2 and TRBJ2-5, with D hard to call. The CDR3 totals 13 residues. The germline V gene has CDR1 WSHSY and CDR2 SAAADI. V shed 3 bases and J shed 2 bases, with 7 bases lying between them. CDR3 residues: CASSEQIQETQYF. The CDR3 region has the DNA TGCGCCAGCAGTGAACAGATACAAGAGACCCAGTACTTC.

This chain links TRBV18 with TRBJ2-7, with D maybe TRBD2 (5 bases). Looked up from germline, CDR1 is KGHSH and CDR2 is LQKENI. Between the trimmed V and J ends, which lost 1 base and 3 bases, there was a span of 10 bases. The CDR3 spans 14 residues. Written as DNA, the CDR3 is TGTGCCAGCTCACCACTAGACGGGGACTACGAGCAGTACTTC. Protein sequence: CASSPLDGDYEQYF.

This clonotype came up a few times. V and J are TRBV29-1 and TRBJ2-6; D gene ambiguous. Germline CDR1 is SQVTM and CDR2 is ANQGSEA. The CDR3 length is 13 residues. V was shortened by 5 bases and J by 2 bases, with 7 bases between the two germline ends. CDR3 in amino acids: CSVQVAGANVLTF. CDR3 DNA sequence: TGCAGCGTTCAGGTGGCTGGGGCCAACGTCCTGACTTTC.

The chain joins TRBV20-1 to TRBJ2-2, with TRBD1 as a possible D gene (6 bases). The CDR3 extends over 16 amino acids. V was shortened by 1 base and J by 0 bases, with 12 bases between the two germline ends. Looked up from germline, CDR1 is DFQATT and CDR2 is SNEGSKA (reference sequence). The DNA of the CDR3 is TGCAGTGCTAGAGGCGCCGGGACATCGAACACCGGGGAGCTGTTTTTT. Protein: CSARGAGTSNTGELFF.

This clonotype was observed a few times. The chain employs TRBV2 and TRBJ2-7; D is unresolved. Per the germline V gene, CDR1 is SNHLY and CDR2 is FYNNEI. Trimming pared 10 bases from V and 3 bases from J, leaving 10 bases between. CDR3 length equals 11 residues. The CDR3 coding sequence is TGTGCCACCGCCTCTAGCTACGAGCAGTACGTC. The encoded protein is CATASSYEQYV.

This clonotype was found a few times. The chain is built from TRBV7-8 and TRBJ2-7; 10 bases line up with TRBD2. The CDR3 has 15 residues. CDR1 is SGHVS and CDR2 is FQNEAQ in the germline V gene. The junction had 13 bases not matched to a gene; V was cut back by 5 bases and J by 9 bases. The CDR3, as DNA: TGTGCCAGCAGCCCCCGCCTAGCGGGGGATGGAGGGCAGTACTTC. Its translation: CASSPRLAGDGGQYF.

This sequence joins TRBV5-1 and TRBJ2-1, with 8 bases aligning to TRBD2. Germline trimming cut 0 bases from V and 6 bases from J; bases unmatched to any gene: 5. Germline loops: CDR1 SGHRS, CDR2 YFSETQ. The CDR3 is 15 amino acids. CDR3 nucleotides: TGCGCCAGCAGCTTGGCCGGGAGGGAGGGCAATGAGCAGTTCTTC. Translating gives CASSLAGREGNEQFF.

The chain employs TRBV6-5 and TRBJ1-2; TRBD1 agrees at 7 bases. Trimming cost V 2 bases and J 8 bases; bases outside gene matches: 8. Germline V lookup: CDR1 MNHEY, CDR2 SVGAGI. The CDR3 is 14 amino acids. The CDR3 loop is CASSYGQGVGGYTF. The CDR3 coding sequence is TGTGCCAGCAGTTACGGGCAGGGGGTGGGCGGCTACACCTTC.

There are a few counts of this clonotype. V gene TRBV5-1 combines with J gene TRBJ2-7; 9 nucleotides align to TRBD1. Trimming at V came to 1 base and at J to 3 bases, leaving 2 bases not matched to a gene. This CDR3 is 14 amino acids long. Germline CDR1 SGHRS, CDR2 YFSETQ. The CDR3 DNA sequence: TGCGCCAGCAGCTTGCAGACAGGGGGCTACGAGCAGTACTTC. Amino acid sequence: CASSLQTGGYEQYF. Full variable domain (missing parts from reference TRBV5-1 and TRBJ2-7): KAGVTQTPRYLIKTRGQQVTLSCSPISGHRSVSWYQQTPGQGLQFLFEYFSETQRNKGNFPGRFSGRQFSNSRSEMNVSTLELGDSALYLCASSLQTGGYEQYFGPGTRLTVT.

The sample holds many counts of this clonotype. The chain employs TRBV29-1 and TRBJ2-3; TRBD2 is a possible D gene (5 bases). The germline V gene has CDR1 SQVTM and CDR2 ANQGSEA. CDR3 length: 13 residues. Trimming stripped 7 bases from V and 5 bases from J, with 16 bases between. CDR3 in DNA: TGCAGCGCCCGACGGGGTCTACTAGATACGCAGTATTTT. Amino acid sequence: CSARRGLLDTQYF.